This T cell receptor beta chain is drawn from a study of cytomegalovirus exposure and HLA in healthy donors. Regarding the study as a whole: Altogether, some 170 TCR beta chains were recorded as cytomegalovirus-associated. Common viral pathogens seemed, in a later analysis, to connect with several of the most significant clusters.

For this clone: Its matching antigen is unknown.

The V gene's germline CDR1 is SGHKS and CDR2 YYEKEE (reference sequence). The CDR3 sequence is 13 residues long. The ends were cut back, 7 bases at V and 6 bases at J, with 17 bases in the middle. PCR primers comprised 60 Vbeta and 13 Jbeta primers. Measured with immunoSEQ multiplex PCR; TCRdb has only the in-frame clones, and not every one. The data hold about 140,000 clones, with approximately 64% observed a single time. The chain is built from TRBV5-5 and TRBJ2-7; D might be TRBD2 (6 bases). The TCR was taken from a woman aged 40 to 50 in good health and CMV-seronegative. Sequencing was done on a sample of PBMCs. CDR3 sequence reads: CASSWWEEGEQYF. In DNA form, the CDR3 reads TGTGCCAGCTCGTGGTGGGAGGAGGGCGAGCAGTACTTC.